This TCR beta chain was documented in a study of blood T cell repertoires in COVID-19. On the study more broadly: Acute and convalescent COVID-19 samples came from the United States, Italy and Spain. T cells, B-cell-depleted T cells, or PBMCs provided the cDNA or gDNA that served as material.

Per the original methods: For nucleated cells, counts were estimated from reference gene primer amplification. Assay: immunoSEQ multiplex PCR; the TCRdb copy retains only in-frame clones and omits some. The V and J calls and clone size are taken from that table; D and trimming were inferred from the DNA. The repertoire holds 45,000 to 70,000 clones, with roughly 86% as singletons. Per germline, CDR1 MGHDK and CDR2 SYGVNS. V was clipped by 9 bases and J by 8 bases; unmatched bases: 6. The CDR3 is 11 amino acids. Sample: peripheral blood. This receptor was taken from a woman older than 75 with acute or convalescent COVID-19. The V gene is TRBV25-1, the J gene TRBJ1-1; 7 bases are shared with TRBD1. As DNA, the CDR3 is TGTGCCAGTGGATACAGGGGCGAAGCTTTCTTT. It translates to CASGYRGEAFF.